This T cell receptor beta chain was captured by sequencing in a study of blood T cells in healthy people across ages. Overall study: Using template switching, researchers captured about one barcoded beta molecule for each two T cells. Points from the study as a whole: More naive CD4+ cells and higher diversity marked long-lived donors relative to aged donors. Leaving the PBMCs unsorted stopped any conclusive comparison of naive versus antigen-experienced cells.

A second roughly 6 to 11 cycle PCR used barcoded and J-beta primers. One entry per CDR3 protein, called by TCRdb with MiXCR from the 5' RACE reads. Of approximately 850,000 distinct CDR3 sequences in the sample, around two fifths are singletons; the top ten hold about 19%. In the case of this clonotype: Its antigen remains unidentified.

Germline V gives CDR1 SNHLY, CDR2 FYNNEI. The J segment lost 11 bases and the V segment lost 6 bases, leaving 12 bases of the junction unmatched. There are 13 residues in the CDR3. The V and J genes are TRBV2 and TRBJ2-5; TRBD2 matches 7 bases. The sequence derives from a man aged 55 to 70 in good health. The material sequenced was blood. CDR3 sequence reads: CASSGLGINEQYF. CDR3 DNA: TGTGCCAGCAGCGGACTAGGGATCAATGAGCAGTACTTC.